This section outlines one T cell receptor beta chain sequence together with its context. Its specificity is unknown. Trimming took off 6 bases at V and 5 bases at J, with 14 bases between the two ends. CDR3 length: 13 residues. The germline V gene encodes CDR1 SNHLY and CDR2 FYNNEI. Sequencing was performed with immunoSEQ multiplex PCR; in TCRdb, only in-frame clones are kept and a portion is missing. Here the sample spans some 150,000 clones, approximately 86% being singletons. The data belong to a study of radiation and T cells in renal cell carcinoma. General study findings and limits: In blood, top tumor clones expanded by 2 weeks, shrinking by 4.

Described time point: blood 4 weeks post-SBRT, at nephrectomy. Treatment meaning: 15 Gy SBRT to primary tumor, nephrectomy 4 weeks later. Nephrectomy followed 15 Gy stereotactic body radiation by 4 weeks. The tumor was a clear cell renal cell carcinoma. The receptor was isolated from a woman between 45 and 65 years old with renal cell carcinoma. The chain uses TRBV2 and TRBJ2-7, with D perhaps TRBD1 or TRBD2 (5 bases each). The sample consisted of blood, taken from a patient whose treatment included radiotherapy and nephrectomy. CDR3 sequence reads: CASSDSRGNEQYF. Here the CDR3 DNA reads TGTGCCAGCAGCGATTCTCGGGGCAACGAGCAGTACTTC.